Presented here are 4 T cell receptor beta chains from one specimen sequenced in a study of molecular identifiers for immune sequencing clone quantification. Via MiXCR, TCRdb re-called the PCR reads, giving one row per CDR3 protein. Among around 480,000 distinct CDR3 sequences listed, about a fifth were seen once. What was sequenced was naive CD8+ T cells from blood, with Jurkat cell RNA spiked in. Indicated subset: FACS-sorted CD8+CD4-CCR7+CD45RA+ naive T cells. The receptors shown here come from a human donor in good health. Some libraries in this study had Jurkat cell RNA spiked in.

This clonotype was seen once. A single base separates this from a much larger clone, so it may be a read error. The chain uses TRBV5-5 and TRBJ2-5; no firm D call. V lost 6 bases and J 2 bases, leaving 14 bases between the germline ends. The CDR3 length is 14 residues. Germline V CDR1 and CDR2: SGHKS, YYEKEE (reference sequence). The CDR3 bases are TGTGCCAGCATCGATCCTGACGGACAAGAGACCCAGTACTTC. Translating gives CASIDPDGQETQYF.

This clonotype was detected many times. The CDR3: CASSGTALGTEAFF. In DNA, the CDR3 is TGTGCCAGCAGTGGGACAGCCCTGGGGACTGAAGCTTTCTTT. The gene calls are TRBV6-2 or TRBV6-3 and TRBJ1-1, with 7 bases that match TRBD1. The length of the CDR3 is 14 residues. The V segment lost 5 bases and the J segment 5 bases; nucleotides outside the gene matches: 8. Germline assignment: CDR1 MNHEY and CDR2 SVGEGT.

In regard to this clonotype: A single base separates this from a much larger clone, so it may be a read error. The CDR3 does not end in the conserved phenylalanine or tryptophan, so this is likely a read error. The V gene is TRBV2, the J gene TRBJ2-2; tentative D call: TRBD1 (5 bases). The germline V gene encodes CDR1 SNHLY and CDR2 FYNNEI. The CDR3 covers 15 residues. V dropped 3 bases and J dropped 4 bases, with 12 bases sitting between them. This CDR3 is CASSDIQESTGELFL. The CDR3 region has the DNA TGTGCCAGCAGTGATATACAGGAAAGCACCGGGGAGCTGTTTCTT.

The V call is TRBV12-3 or TRBV12-4, the J call TRBJ2-1; D may be TRBD1 (6 bases). This CDR3 has 14 amino acids. V shed 6 bases and J shed 4 bases, with 13 bases lying between them. For the CDR3, the DNA is TGTGCCAGCAGCCTCTTGGGGACATACAATGAGCAGTTCTTC. Its translation: CASSLLGTYNEQFF.